This TCR beta chain originates from a study of blood T cell repertoires in COVID-19. The wider study: The United States, Italy and Spain supplied acute and convalescent COVID-19 samples. Sources were T cells, B-cell-depleted T cells, or PBMCs; the material itself was cDNA or gDNA.

To note about this clone: The junction does not match germline at one end; this may be a read error.

Generated by immunoSEQ multiplex PCR, the TCRdb table keeps only in-frame clones and is missing some. The data contain about 140,000 clones, roughly 86% of them singletons. This CDR3 has 12 amino acids. From germline, CDR1 is MNHNS and CDR2 SASEGT. The sample was peripheral blood. The clonotype was recovered from a human donor in a cohort sampled during active COVID-19. The rearrangement uses TRBV6-1 and TRBJ1-4; the D gene is possibly TRBD1 (6 bases). This CDR3 reads CASSEAQTGPLF. CDR3 DNA: TGTGCCAGCAGTGAAGCGCAAACAGGGCCCCTTTTT.